These 8 T cell receptor beta chains were sequenced from one sample in a study of blood T cell repertoires in COVID-19. Profiled with immunoSEQ multiplex PCR; TCRdb holds only in-frame clones, not every one. The sample holds some 300,000 clones, around nine tenths seen once. The sequencing sample was made of PBMCs or T cells enriched from blood (not recorded which). The receptor set was obtained from a woman aged 60-75 years in a cohort exposed to, infected with or recovered from COVID-19 (not recorded which).

This chain uses TRBV18 with TRBJ2-2, with 10 positions matching TRBD1. The V gene's germline CDR1 is KGHSH and CDR2 LQKENI. This CDR3 region has 16 residues. Trimming removed 2 bases from V and 4 bases from J; junction bases left unmatched: 4. CDR3 nucleotide sequence: TGTGCCAGCTCACCAGGGACAGGGGACGGCACCGGGGAGCTGTTTTTT. Translated, it gives CASSPGTGDGTGELFF.

This clone showed up just a few times. The chain couples TRBV29-1 to TRBJ1-2; TRBD1 matches 8 bases. The CDR3 sequence is 12 residues long. Losses at the gene ends were 6 bases for V and 8 bases for J; bases not matched to a gene: 8. Germline values: CDR1 SQVTM, CDR2 ANQGSEA. The CDR3 DNA follows: TGCAGCGTGGTCGGACAGGGCTACGGCTACACCTTC. Protein product: CSVVGQGYGYTF.

This chain links TRBV18 with TRBJ2-5; 11 bases agree with TRBD1. The CDR3 spans 15 residues. The trim removed 8 bases at V and 5 bases at J, leaving 10 bases unmatched. CDR1 is KGHSH and CDR2 is LQKENI in the germline V gene. The CDR3 DNA follows: TGTGCCAGCCGACTGGGACAGGGGGTGATGGAGACCCAGTACTTC. The encoded protein is CASRLGQGVMETQYF.

This clone has just a few counts. This rearrangement joins TRBV24-1 to TRBJ2-5; a possible D gene is TRBD2 (6 bases). Germline V gene lookup returns CDR1 KGHDR and CDR2 SFDVKD. V gave up 7 bases and J gave up 4 bases, with 12 bases separating them. CDR3 length: 13 amino acids. The CDR3 sequence is CATSPGTSETQYF. CDR3 DNA sequence: TGTGCCACCAGCCCTGGGACTTCAGAGACCCAGTACTTC.

This chain joins TRBV15 and TRBJ1-3; no clear D gene. Germline CDR1 LNHNV, CDR2 YYDKDF (reference sequence). With 0 bases removed from V and 4 bases from J, the gap between germline ends came to 10 bases. This CDR3 has 15 amino acids. For the CDR3, the DNA is TGTGCCACCAGCAGAGATGCCCACAAGGGAAACACCATATATTTT. It specifies CATSRDAHKGNTIYF.

The V and J genes are TRBV11-3 and TRBJ2-7, with 9 bases lining up with TRBD2. The CDR3 consists of 14 residues. V lost 2 bases to trimming and J lost 1 base; unmatched junction nucleotides: 0. The V gene's germline CDR1 is SGHNT and CDR2 YENEEA. The CDR3 spells CASSLTSGSYEQYF. DNA for the CDR3: TGTGCCAGCAGCTTAACTAGCGGGTCCTACGAGCAGTACTTC.

V and J are TRBV19 and TRBJ1-2; tentatively, D is TRBD1 (5 bases). CDR1 and CDR2 (germline): LNHDA, SQIVND (reference sequence). V dropped 8 bases and J dropped 0 bases, with 16 bases sitting between them. This CDR3 spans 15 amino acids. The CDR3 sequence: CASASRGSSNYGYTF. The CDR3 DNA reads TGTGCCAGTGCGTCTCGGGGGTCGTCTAACTATGGCTACACCTTC.

V usage is TRBV7-8 and J usage is TRBJ2-5; 11 bases map to TRBD2. Germline loops: CDR1 SGHVS, CDR2 FQNEAQ. The CDR3 consists of 17 residues. After removal of 1 base from V and 2 bases from J, the junction contained 6 bases not matched to a gene. The CDR3 protein is CASSLGLAGLGQETQYF. DNA for the CDR3: TGTGCCAGCAGCTTAGGACTAGCGGGACTTGGGCAAGAGACCCAGTACTTC.